This paragraph covers one TCR beta chain sequence. Its specificity is unknown. After isolation, RNA underwent reverse transcription to generate cDNA as the sequencing template. Assay used: immunoSEQ multiplex PCR; TCRdb lists only in-frame clones, some missing. Among around 190,000 clones listed, around three fifths were seen once. This sample is drawn from a study of CD8+ T cells in alopecia areata. Study background: At a dose of 5 to 10 mg twice daily, oral tofacitinib was given to treated patients. Severity among treated patients was scored by the percentage of scalp area affected. Broader study findings: An increase in clonality over normal scalp was evident in lesional scalp, especially alopecia totalis/universalis.

As for treatment: oral pan-JAK inhibitor, 5-10 mg twice daily. The receptor was isolated from a human donor with alopecia areata. Here the sequenced sample was CD4+ T cells sorted from blood, taken at week 4, from a patient treated with tofacitinib.

The CDR3 DNA is TGTGCCAGCAGCCAAGATCCTGGGGAGGGGGGGCTCAATTCACCCCTCCACTTT. Its translation: CASSQDPGEGGLNSPLHF. The genes are TRBV4-2 and TRBJ1-6; tentatively, D is TRBD1 (6 bases). The CDR3 is 18 amino acids. Trimming cost V 0 bases and J 7 bases, with 19 bases left between them. CDR1 LGHNA and CDR2 YNFKEQ come from the germline V gene.